The 22 T cell receptor beta chains below come from one sample, sequenced in a study of human T cells and chemical hapten exposure. TCRdb re-called the RACE reads through MiXCR, storing one row per CDR3 protein. The repertoire holds roughly 80,000 distinct CDR3 sequences, around 9.4% seen once, with approximately 1.5% in the top ten. The sample's time point: healthy volunteer bleed at 6 weeks. Extraction of total RNA was performed on unfractionated whole blood. Sequenced: whole blood. The receptor source for this set is a female donor in good health. Some clones in this sample may be carry-over from other donors' samples.

The V call is TRBV3-1, the J call TRBJ1-5; D unresolved. Germline V gene sequence: CDR1 LGHDT, CDR2 YNNKEL (reference sequence). Trimming cost V 1 base and J 11 bases, with 12 bases left between them. The CDR3 is 13 residues long. The CDR3 region is CASSQAKSTAQHF. The CDR3 region has the DNA TGTGCCAGCAGCCAAGCAAAGAGCACAGCCCAGCATTTT.

This clonotype was counted at least ten times. The V and J genes are TRBV5-6 and TRBJ1-3; unclear D gene. Trimming pared 0 bases from V and 0 bases from J, leaving 10 bases between. The CDR3 is made up of 16 amino acids. CDR1 is SGHDT, CDR2 YYEEEE, per germline. CDR3 in amino acids: CASSLVSDRSGNTIYF. The CDR3 coding sequence is TGTGCCAGCAGCTTGGTGTCGGATCGCTCTGGAAACACCATATATTTT.

This clonotype was recorded a few times. V usage is TRBV10-3 and J usage is TRBJ2-7; D gene unclear. CDR1 is ENHRY and CDR2 is SYGVKD in the germline V gene. Deletions cut 2 bases from V and 12 bases from J, with 14 bases between. The CDR3 covers 12 residues. This CDR3 reads CAISEPSTLRYF. The DNA of the CDR3 is TGTGCCATCAGTGAGCCGAGTACGCTTCGGTACTTC.

This clonotype was seen ten or more times. The gene calls are TRBV28 and TRBJ2-1; D may be TRBD2 (5 bases). CDR1 and CDR2 from the germline V gene are MDHEN and SYDVKM. CDR3 length: 17 residues. Trimming stripped 1 base from V and 0 bases from J, with 13 bases between. The CDR3 sequence is CASSLLGLASSYNEQFF. CDR3 DNA sequence: TGTGCCAGCAGTTTATTAGGACTCGCTAGCTCCTACAATGAGCAGTTCTTC. Full variable domain (rest looked up from reference TRBV28 and TRBJ2-1): DVKVTQSSRYLVKRTGEKVFLECVQDMDHENMFWYRQDPGLGLRLIYFSYDVKMKEKGDIPEGYSVSREKKERFSLILESASTNQTSMYLCASSLLGLASSYNEQFFGPGTRLTVL.

CDR3 bases: TGCAGCGTTGAAAAGGGTAACACTGAAGCTTTCTTT. Translated: CSVEKGNTEAFF. The rearrangement uses TRBV29-1 and TRBJ1-1; D gene uncertain. V dropped 2 bases and J dropped 2 bases, with 6 bases sitting between them. The length of the CDR3 is 12 residues. The germline V gene has CDR1 SQVTM and CDR2 ANQGSEA.

Many counts were recorded for this clonotype. The V gene is TRBV7-2, the J gene TRBJ1-1, with D possibly being TRBD1 (5 bases). Germline lookup yields CDR1 SGHTA and CDR2 FQGNSA. The ends were cut back, 2 bases at V and 7 bases at J, with 11 bases in the middle. The CDR3 covers 13 residues. This CDR3 reads CASSLWGYNEAFF. CDR3 DNA: TGTGCCAGCAGCTTATGGGGGTATAATGAAGCTTTCTTT.

This clonotype came up many times. The CDR3 sequence is CSVRDRDTDTQYF. The DNA of the CDR3 is TGCAGCGTTAGGGACAGGGACACAGATACGCAGTATTTT. The chain employs TRBV29-1 and TRBJ2-3, with 9 bases aligning to TRBD1. The CDR3 runs 13 residues. Germline trimming cut 5 bases from V and 2 bases from J; bases unmatched to any gene: 2. Looked up from germline, CDR1 is SQVTM and CDR2 is ANQGSEA.

This chain connects TRBV5-5 to TRBJ2-1; D is ambiguous. Trimming took off 1 base at V and 3 bases at J, with 8 bases between the two ends. This CDR3 has 14 amino acids. Germline-derived CDR1 and CDR2 are SGHKS and YYEKEE (reference sequence). The CDR3 loop is CASSLHTRYNEQFF. The DNA of the CDR3 is TGTGCCAGCAGCTTGCACACCCGCTACAATGAGCAGTTCTTC.

The CDR3 spells CASSPAGDTEAFF. The CDR3 coding sequence is TGTGCCAGCTCTCCCGCAGGGGACACTGAAGCTTTCTTT. V usage is TRBV18 and J usage is TRBJ1-1; D may be TRBD1 (6 bases). V was shortened by 6 bases and J by 3 bases, with 11 bases between the two germline ends. Germline CDR1 is KGHSH and CDR2 is LQKENI. The CDR3 contains 13 residues.

This clonotype was seen a few times. The J gene is TRBJ1-2, the V gene TRBV13, with D unresolved. The CDR3 spans 16 residues. Per the germline V gene, CDR1 is PRHDT and CDR2 is FYEKMQ (reference sequence). V was pared by 5 bases and J by 0 bases, with 16 bases between. As DNA, the CDR3 is TGTGCCAGCAGCCTACGGACGGGAGGCACTAACTATGGCTACACCTTC. Translated, it gives CASSLRTGGTNYGYTF.

This sequence joins TRBV29-1 and TRBJ2-3, with D possibly being TRBD1 (6 bases). Per the germline V gene, CDR1 is SQVTM and CDR2 is ANQGSEA. V shed 2 bases and J shed 9 bases, with 24 bases lying between them. CDR3 size: 16 residues. CDR3 residues: CSVENEGVERVGTQYF. DNA for the CDR3: TGCAGCGTTGAAAACGAGGGGGTGGAACGGGTGGGAACGCAGTATTTT.

The CDR3 DNA sequence: TGTGCCAGCAGCCCGGACAGTAACCAAGAGACCCAGTACTTC. As protein: CASSPDSNQETQYF. The rearrangement links TRBV14 to TRBJ2-5; D is perhaps TRBD1 (6 bases). V was cut by 4 bases and J by 0 bases, with 9 bases left in between. CDR1 and CDR2 from the germline V gene are SGHDN and FVKESK. The CDR3 covers 14 residues.

This clonotype turned up a few times. The chain is built from TRBV5-5 and TRBJ2-3; 15 nucleotides align to TRBD2. The CDR3 runs 17 residues. The germline gives CDR1 SGHKS, CDR2 YYEKEE (reference sequence). J lost 4 bases, V lost 2 bases, and 5 bases had no gene match. The CDR3 region is CASSFGLAGGLSDTQYF. As DNA, the CDR3 is TGTGCCAGCAGCTTCGGACTAGCGGGGGGGCTCTCAGATACGCAGTATTTT.

This clonotype was seen only a few times. V is TRBV27 and J is TRBJ2-5; 10 positions agree with TRBD2. V lost 5 bases and J lost 2; bases outside the gene matches: 11. The CDR3 runs 17 residues. Germline V gene data show CDR1 as MNHEY and CDR2 as SMNVEV (reference sequence). CDR3 sequence: CASSPFLGLADQETQYF. The CDR3 DNA is TGTGCCAGCAGTCCCTTCTTAGGACTAGCGGATCAAGAGACCCAGTACTTC.

This clonotype was detected a few times. The rearrangement joins TRBV12-3 or TRBV12-4 to TRBJ1-1, with D uncertain. Trimming cost V 3 bases and J 2 bases, with 10 bases left between them. The CDR3 is 14 amino acids. As DNA, the CDR3 is TGTGCCAGCAGTTTCATCGGGATTAACACTGAAGCTTTCTTT. It specifies CASSFIGINTEAFF.

This clonotype was found many times. The gene calls are TRBV10-3 and TRBJ2-7, with 9 nucleotides matching TRBD2. The V gene's germline CDR1 is ENHRY and CDR2 SYGVKD. CDR3 length: 16 residues. Trimming took 6 bases from V and 7 from J; bases not matched to a gene: 16. Here the CDR3 DNA reads TGTGCCATCAGAAAAAATGCGGGGGGGCTTTCGTGGGAGCAGTACTTC. Translation gives CAIRKNAGGLSWEQYF.

The table lists this clonotype with a few counts. This sequence joins TRBV7-8 and TRBJ1-5, with D uncertain. This CDR3 has 14 amino acids. Per the germline V gene, CDR1 is SGHVS and CDR2 is FQNEAQ. V lost 5 bases and J lost 3, with 11 bases in between. CDR3 amino acids: CASSHPSPNQPQHF. The CDR3 bases are TGTGCCAGCAGCCACCCATCCCCCAATCAGCCCCAGCATTTT.

The chain joins TRBV5-1 to TRBJ2-7; unclear D gene. The CDR3 loop spans 14 amino acids. Per germline, CDR1 SGHRS and CDR2 YFSETQ. V lost 4 bases and J lost 0, with 11 bases in between. CDR3 region: CASSTTLTSYEQYF. The CDR3 region has the DNA TGCGCCAGCAGCACGACACTTACCTCCTACGAGCAGTACTTC.

This clonotype has at least ten counts. V and J are TRBV20-1 and TRBJ2-4; weak D call: TRBD2 (5 bases). The CDR3 has 13 residues. Germline CDR1 reads DFQATT; CDR2 reads SNEGSKA (reference sequence). The ends were cut back, 6 bases at V and 3 bases at J, with 12 bases in the middle. CDR3 DNA: TGCAGTGCGGCCGGGATGGTCAAAAACATTCAGTACTTC. This encodes CSAAGMVKNIQYF.

Notes on this clonotype: Possible read error: a much larger clone is one base away. The chain has TRBV18 and TRBJ1-2; D is unresolved. Germline loops: CDR1 KGHSH, CDR2 LQKENI. This CDR3 is 13 amino acids long. CDR3 protein: CDSSPGNHYGYTF. In DNA form, the CDR3 reads TGTGACAGCTCACCGGGTAATCACTATGGCTACACCTTC.

The chain employs TRBV13 and TRBJ1-1, with D perhaps matching TRBD1 (6 bases). Germline V gives CDR1 PRHDT, CDR2 FYEKMQ (reference sequence). Deletions cut 4 bases from V and 6 bases from J, with 15 bases between. The CDR3 totals 14 residues. The CDR3 coding sequence is TGTGCCAGCAGCTCAGGAGGACAGTGGGCTGAAGCTTTCTTT. Its protein product is CASSSGGQWAEAFF.

The rearrangement links TRBV11-2 to TRBJ2-2, with TRBD2 matching 7 bases. This CDR3 is 16 amino acids long. The trim removed 2 bases at V and 1 base at J, leaving 4 bases unmatched. Germline V gene lookup returns CDR1 SGHAT and CDR2 FQNNGV. In nucleotides, the CDR3 is TGTGCCAGCAGCTTACGTCGCGGGGGGAACACCGGGGAGCTGTTTTTT. Its protein product is CASSLRRGGNTGELFF.